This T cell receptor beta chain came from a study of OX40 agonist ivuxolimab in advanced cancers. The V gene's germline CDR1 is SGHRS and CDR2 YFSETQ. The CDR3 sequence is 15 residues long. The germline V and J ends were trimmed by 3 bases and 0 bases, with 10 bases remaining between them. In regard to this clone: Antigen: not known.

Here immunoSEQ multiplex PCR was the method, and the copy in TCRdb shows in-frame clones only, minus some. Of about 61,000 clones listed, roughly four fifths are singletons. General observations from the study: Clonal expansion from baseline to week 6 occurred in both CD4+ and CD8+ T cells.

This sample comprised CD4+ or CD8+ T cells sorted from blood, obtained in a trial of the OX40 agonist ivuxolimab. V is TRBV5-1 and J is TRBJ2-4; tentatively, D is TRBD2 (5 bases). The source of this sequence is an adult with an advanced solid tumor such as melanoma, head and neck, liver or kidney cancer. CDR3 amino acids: CASSWGDRAKNIQYF. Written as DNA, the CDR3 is TGCGCCAGCAGCTGGGGAGATAGAGCCAAAAACATTCAGTACTTC.